This TCR beta chain emerged from a study of T cell changes during pregnancy in multiple sclerosis. The method was immunoSEQ multiplex PCR; TCRdb's version includes in-frame clones alone and lacks a portion of them. The profile shows about 120,000 clones, around 93% of them singletons. CDR3 size: 16 residues. Germline V lookup: CDR1 ENHRY, CDR2 SYGVKD. The trim removed 6 bases at V and 4 bases at J, leaving 14 bases unmatched. This clone was detected once. The clonotype originates from a female donor with multiple sclerosis, enrolled in a pregnancy study. The chain combines TRBV10-3 with TRBJ2-7; 8 bases are a match to TRBD1. The specimen was peripheral blood, collected before pregnancy. CDR3 in amino acids: CAISLSDRATFYEQYF. In DNA form, the CDR3 reads TGTGCCATCAGCCTATCGGACAGGGCTACATTTTACGAGCAGTACTTC.